This T cell receptor (beta chain) was profiled in a study of graft-versus-host responses after intestinal transplantation. At the level of the study: All recipients got anti-thymocyte globulin induction, then tacrolimus and steroids for roughly three years.

On this clone itself: Its antigen is not known.

Here immunoSEQ multiplex PCR was the method, and the copy in TCRdb shows in-frame clones only, minus some. The sample lists 90,000 to 130,000 clones, around 94% occurring once. CDR1 is SQVTM, CDR2 ANQGSEA, per germline. Trimming removed 6 bases from V and 9 bases from J, with 9 bases in between. The CDR3 has 10 amino acids. The chain joins TRBV29-1 to TRBJ2-1; D perhaps matches TRBD2 (5 bases). Sequences were derived from unstimulated CD4+ T cells sorted from spleen or lymph node cells, sampled before transplant. The TCR was taken from a human donor who was the organ donor for an intestinal transplant. As DNA, the CDR3 is TGCAGCGTGAAGCGGAGTGAGCAGTTCTTC. Amino acids: CSVKRSEQFF.